A selection of T cell receptor beta chains follows, all from one sample in a study of response to subunit inactivated influenza vaccine. TCRdb re-analysed the RT-PCR reads in MiXCR, keeping a single row per CDR3 protein. The profile shows some 850,000 distinct CDR3 sequences, approximately 18% of them singletons. Sequences were derived from PBMCs from blood, sampled more than 4 days after vaccination. The receptors shown here come from a man aged 50 or older who received an inactivated influenza vaccine. Both conserved end residues are part of each CDR3. A D gene is named only where the DNA matches it firmly. Some rows mark clone size as missing; the rest say once, few, many or name a class of expanded clone.

size	length	V	J	D	CDR3	DNA
many	13	TRBV28	TRBJ1-5	NA	CASVDYSNQPQHF	TGTGCCAGCGTGGATTATAGCAATCAGCCCCAGCATTTT
many	13	TRBV6-6	TRBJ2-1	NA	CASSYSAYNEQFF	TGTGCCAGCAGTTATTCCGCCTACAATGAGCAGTTCTTC
NA	14	TRBV20-1	TRBJ2-3	NA	CSALTPRDGYTQYF	TGCAGTGCTCTTACCCCCCGGGACGGTTATACGCAGTATTTT
many	16	TRBV5-5	TRBJ2-1	NA	CASSLSAGRSYNEQFF	TGTGCCAGCAGCTTGTCCGCCGGCCGCTCCTACAATGAGCAGTTCTTC
NA	15	TRBV12-3/TRBV12-4	TRBJ1-1	TRBD1	CASSPWDRLNTEAFF	TGTGCCAGCAGTCCTTGGGACAGGTTGAACACTGAAGCTTTCTTT
NA	16	TRBV6-2/TRBV6-3	TRBJ2-7	TRBD1	CASSTYDRALSYEQYF	TGTGCCAGCAGCACATACGACAGGGCGCTTTCCTACGAGCAGTACTTC
NA	15	TRBV6-1	TRBJ1-5	NA	CASRPDRGSDQPQHF	TGTGCCAGCAGGCCCGACAGAGGTAGCGATCAGCCCCAGCATTTT
NA	14	TRBV18	TRBJ2-1	TRBD2	CASSPPGLAIEQFF	TGTGCCAGCTCACCACCGGGACTAGCTATTGAGCAGTTCTTC
NA	14	TRBV7-7	TRBJ2-5	NA	CASSQGLSKETQYF	TGTGCTAGCAGCCAAGGACTAAGTAAAGAGACCCAGTACTTC
few	15	TRBV7-2	TRBJ2-7	TRBD2	CASSPFSSGAYEQYF	TGTGCCAGCAGCCCATTCTCTAGCGGGGCCTACGAGCAGTACTTC
NA	16	TRBV25-1	TRBJ1-2	NA	CASSEAYSFSPVGYTF	TGTGCCAGCAGTGAAGCTTACAGCTTCTCGCCTGTCGGCTACACCTTC
many	13	TRBV12-3/TRBV12-4	TRBJ1-6	NA	CASSLAPNSPLHF	TGTGCCAGCAGTTTAGCTCCCAATTCACCCCTCCACTTT
NA	12	TRBV29-1	TRBJ2-7	NA	CSVGARIGEQYF	TGCAGCGTTGGAGCGCGTATCGGCGAGCAGTACTTC
NA	15	TRBV6-1	TRBJ1-5	NA	CASSGTTDVWQPQHF	TGTGCCAGCTCTGGGACCACGGATGTTTGGCAGCCCCAGCATTTT
few	14	TRBV7-8	TRBJ1-2	TRBD1	CASSLARTGEGYTF	TGTGCCAGCAGCTTAGCCAGGACAGGGGAAGGCTACACCTTC
NA	14	TRBV20-1	TRBJ2-5	TRBD1	CSARDMTGPGTQYF	TGCAGTGCTAGAGATATGACAGGGCCGGGGACCCAGTACTTC
many	15	TRBV12-3/TRBV12-4	TRBJ2-6	TRBD2	CASSLGGAGANVLTF	TGTGCCAGCAGCTTGGGAGGGGCTGGGGCCAACGTCCTGACTTTC
many	13	TRBV12-3/TRBV12-4	TRBJ1-2	TRBD1	CASSPGTGSGYTF	TGTGCCAGCAGTCCCGGGACAGGGTCTGGCTACACCTTC
many	13	TRBV29-1	TRBJ1-2	NA	CSASPSGRYGYTF	TGCAGCGCTTCCCCATCGGGACGCTATGGCTACACCTTC
NA	13	TRBV29-1	TRBJ2-7	TRBD1	CSVKRQGAGEQYF	TGCAGCGTGAAGCGACAGGGGGCGGGCGAGCAGTACTTC
NA	16	TRBV20-1	TRBJ2-1	TRBD1	CSAPPHGQGRYNEQFF	TGCAGTGCTCCCCCACACGGACAGGGGAGATACAATGAGCAGTTCTTC
NA	17	TRBV7-8	TRBJ1-5	NA	CASSLGGTSYSNQPQHF	TGTGCCAGCAGCTTAGGCGGGACAAGTTATAGCAATCAGCCCCAGCATTTT